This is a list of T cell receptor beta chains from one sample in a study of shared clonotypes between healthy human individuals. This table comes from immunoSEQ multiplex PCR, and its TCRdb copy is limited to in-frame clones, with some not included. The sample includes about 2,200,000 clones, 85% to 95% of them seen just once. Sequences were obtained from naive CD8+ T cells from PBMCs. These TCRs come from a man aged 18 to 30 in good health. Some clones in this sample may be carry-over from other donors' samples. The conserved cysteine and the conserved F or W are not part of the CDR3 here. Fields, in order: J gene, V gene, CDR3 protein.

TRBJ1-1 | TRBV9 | ASSVTVNTEAF
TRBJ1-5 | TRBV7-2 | ASSLSQGLQH
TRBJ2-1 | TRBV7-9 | ASSPERGTRPYNEQF
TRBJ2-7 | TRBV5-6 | ASSLGTGVYEQY
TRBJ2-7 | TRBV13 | ASSLDGDNEQY
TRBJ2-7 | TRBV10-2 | ASSVEPWASYEQY
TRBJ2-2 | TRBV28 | ASSLGQGNTGELF
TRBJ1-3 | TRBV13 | ASSLAGTGDGNTIY
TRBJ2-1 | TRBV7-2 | ASSLVEDLVLAGGEQF
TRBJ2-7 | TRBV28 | ASSSDGPSDEQY
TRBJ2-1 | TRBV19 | ASVAGATYNEQF
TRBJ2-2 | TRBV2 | ASSEARRVTGELF
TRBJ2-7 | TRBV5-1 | ASSMGQHYEQY
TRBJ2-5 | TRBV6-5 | ASSYGLAGETQY
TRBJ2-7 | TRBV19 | ASSTLHGYEQY
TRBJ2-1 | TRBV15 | ATSRERDYNEQF
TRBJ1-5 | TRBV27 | ASSLFGSSNQPQH
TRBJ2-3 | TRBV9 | ASGLSPGTSGTPGTDTQY
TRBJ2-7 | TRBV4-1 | ASSPRDGPYEQY
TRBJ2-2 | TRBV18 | ASSPPGRNTGELF